Following are 5 T cell receptor beta chains from one sample sequenced in a study of blood T cell repertoires in COVID-19. Profiling relied on immunoSEQ multiplex PCR, and the TCRdb table lists in-frame clones only, not all of them. The repertoire consists of approximately 240,000 clones, with roughly three quarters occurring once and the leading ten covering about 4%. The sample consisted of peripheral blood. These receptors were taken from a woman aged 40 to 50 with active or convalescent COVID-19.

The CDR3 nucleotides are TGTGCCAGCAGCCTCTCCGGACTAGCCAATGAGCAGTTCTTC. Its translation is CASSLSGLANEQFF. This rearrangement joins TRBV9 to TRBJ2-1; 8 bases fit TRBD2. Germline assignment: CDR1 SGDLS and CDR2 YYNGEE. The CDR3 is 14 residues long. J was trimmed by 6 bases and V by 4 bases; bases with no gene match: 6.

This clone was counted a single time. V usage is TRBV5-1 and J usage is TRBJ2-5; TRBD2 matches 11 bases. The CDR3 is made up of 16 amino acids. The V segment lost 4 bases and the J segment 4 bases; nucleotides outside the gene matches: 9. CDR1 and CDR2 from the germline V gene are SGHRS and YFSETQ. CDR3 nucleotides: TGCGCCAGCAGCGCTACCACTAGCGGGGGAGGAGAGACCCAGTACTTC. Translation: CASSATTSGGGETQYF.

This chain connects TRBV21-1 to TRBJ1-4. TRBV21-1 is a recognized pseudogene. The CDR3 consists of 15 residues. The CDR3: CASSPHYATNEKLFF. The DNA for the CDR3 is TGTGCCAGCTCCCCCCACTATGCAACTAATGAAAAACTGTTTTTT.

This clone was counted at least ten times. V is TRBV12-3 or TRBV12-4 and J is TRBJ1-5; D remains unclear. The CDR3 runs 12 residues. With 3 bases removed from V and 8 bases from J, the gap between germline ends came to 8 bases. The CDR3 bases are TGTGCCAGCAGTTTCGGGGTAAAGCCCCAGCATTTT. Translating it yields CASSFGVKPQHF.

V usage is TRBV3-1 (or the pseudogene TRBV3-2) and J usage is TRBJ1-2; possible D gene TRBD1, 5 bases. Germline V gene data show CDR1 as LGHDT and CDR2 as YNNKEL (reference sequence). The CDR3 spans 16 residues. The V and J ends lost 1 base and 4 bases respectively, with 16 bases between them. The chain's CDR3 is CASSQGGGASLYGYTF. DNA for the CDR3: TGTGCCAGCAGCCAAGGGGGAGGGGCCAGCCTCTATGGCTACACCTTC.